This record looks at one TCR beta chain sequence and its context. This sample stems from a study of blood T cell repertoires in COVID-19. This CDR3 has 15 amino acids. The V gene end was trimmed by 6 bases and the J gene end by 7 bases; junction bases not matched to a gene: 10. CDR1 and CDR2 (germline): MNHEY, SVGEGT. Cohort 3 donors were reported recovered after two negative PCRs, clearance, or symptom resolution. Assay: immunoSEQ multiplex PCR; the TCRdb copy retains only in-frame clones and omits some. The sample holds about 200,000 clones, around 82% seen once. This clonotype was sampled from a man between 35 and 55 years old who had recovered from COVID-19. The chain carries TRBV6-2 or TRBV6-3 and TRBJ1-2; 11 nucleotides align to TRBD1. Sequenced input: PBMCs or T cells enriched from blood (not recorded which). In nucleotides, the CDR3 is TGTGCCAGCAGCCAAGACCGGACAGGGGGCGCTGGCTACACCTTC. This sequence encodes CASSQDRTGGAGYTF.